The next 5 T cell receptor beta chains were all read from a single sample in a study of cytomegalovirus exposure and HLA in healthy donors. In the PCR, 60 Vbeta and 13 Jbeta primers were used. Sequenced by immunoSEQ multiplex PCR; TCRdb stores in-frame clones only, minus some. The sample lists 150,000 to 200,000 clones; roughly four fifths were seen once. The sequencing input was PBMCs. The receptors derive from a woman aged 35 to 49 in good health and CMV-seronegative.

A single count supports this clone. The genes are TRBV2 and TRBJ2-3; no clear D. The germline V gene has CDR1 SNHLY and CDR2 FYNNEI. The length of the CDR3 is 14 residues. The V end was cut by 1 base, the J end by 3 bases, with 8 bases between. The CDR3 coding sequence is TGTGCCAGCAGTGAAGGGCTCCCTACAGATACGCAGTATTTT. This sequence encodes CASSEGLPTDTQYF.

This clone was recorded once. The chain is built from TRBV6-1 and TRBJ2-2; 13 bases fit TRBD2. Per germline, CDR1 MNHNS and CDR2 SASEGT. V was pared by 4 bases and J by 5 bases, with 16 bases of the junction left unmatched. The CDR3 contains 20 residues. CDR3 sequence reads: CASSARQGTSGAPRTGELFF. In nucleotides, the CDR3 is TGTGCCAGCAGTGCCCGACAAGGGACTAGCGGGGCCCCGAGAACCGGGGAGCTGTTTTTT.

The V call is TRBV7-3, the J call TRBJ2-3; 7 bases match TRBD1. V gave up 8 bases and J gave up 6 bases; unmatched junction bases: 8. The CDR3 covers 13 residues. Germline V gene lookup returns CDR1 SGHTA and CDR2 FQGTGA. CDR3 loop: CASARSRGDTQYF. The CDR3 DNA is TGTGCCAGCGCTCGTTCCAGGGGGGATACGCAGTATTTT. Looking up the rest from reference TRBV7-3 and TRBJ2-3 gives the full variable domain: GAGVSQTPSNKVTEKGKYVELRCDPISGHTALYWYRQSLGQGPEFLIYFQGTGAADDSGLPNDRFFAVRPEGSVSTLKIQRTERGDSAVYLCASARSRGDTQYFGPGTRLTVL.

The V gene is TRBV29-1, the J gene TRBJ2-2; 7 bases map to TRBD2. In germline, CDR1 is SQVTM, CDR2 ANQGSEA. The V and J ends lost 3 bases and 5 bases, in that order; junction bases with no gene match: 6. CDR3 length: 14 residues. The CDR3 loop is CSVEGGVGTGELFF. The CDR3 DNA is TGCAGCGTTGAGGGGGGGGTGGGTACCGGGGAGCTGTTTTTT.

The V gene is TRBV6-1, the J gene TRBJ2-1; 12 bases are shared with TRBD2. The V gene's germline CDR1 is MNHNS and CDR2 SASEGT. The CDR3 contains 13 residues. CDR3: CATGTSGPNEQFF. CDR3 coding DNA: TGTGCAACCGGGACTAGCGGGCCGAATGAGCAGTTCTTC.